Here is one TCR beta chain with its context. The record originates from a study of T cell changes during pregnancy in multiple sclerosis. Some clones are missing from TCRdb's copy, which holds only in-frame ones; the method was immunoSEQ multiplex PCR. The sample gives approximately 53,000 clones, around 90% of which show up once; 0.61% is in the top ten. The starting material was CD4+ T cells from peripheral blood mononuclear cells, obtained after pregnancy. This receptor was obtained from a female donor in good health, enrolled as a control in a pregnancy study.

The CDR3 protein is CASRKNRVHEQYF. In DNA form, the CDR3 reads TGTGCCAGCAGAAAAAACAGGGTCCACGAGCAGTACTTC. V usage is TRBV6-1 and J usage is TRBJ2-7, with D possibly matching TRBD1 (6 bases). The CDR3 runs 13 residues. The germline V and J ends were trimmed by 6 bases and 5 bases, with 14 bases remaining between them. Looked up from germline, CDR1 is MNHNS and CDR2 is SASEGT.